These 6 T cell receptor beta chains came from one sample sequenced in a study of blood T cell repertoires in COVID-19. TCRdb keeps only in-frame clones here, not all; method: immunoSEQ multiplex PCR. This sample has 200,000 to 250,000 clones, with around four fifths found just once. The specimen was peripheral blood. These receptors originate from a woman of 80 years or more with active or convalescent COVID-19.

V usage is TRBV27 and J usage is TRBJ2-1; no clear D gene. The CDR3 sequence is 17 residues long. In germline, CDR1 is MNHEY, CDR2 SMNVEV (reference sequence). Trimming left V 2 bases short and J 5 bases short, with 19 bases between. This CDR3 is CASSLMSAGGRDNEQFF. In nucleotides, the CDR3 is TGTGCCAGCAGTTTAATGAGCGCCGGTGGTAGAGACAATGAGCAGTTCTTC.

The V and J genes are TRBV7-9 and TRBJ1-1; 9 positions match TRBD1. Germline CDR1 reads SEHNR; CDR2 reads FQNEAQ (reference sequence). This CDR3 comprises 14 residues. Trimming at V came to 5 bases and at J to 0 bases, leaving 1 base not matched to a gene. In DNA form, the CDR3 reads TGTGCCAGCAGCCGGGACAGGGTGAACACTGAAGCTTTCTTT. It translates to CASSRDRVNTEAFF.

The chain joins TRBV7-2 to TRBJ1-1; D call uncertain. The V gene lost 3 bases and the J gene lost 0 bases, with 11 bases spanning the gap. Germline-derived CDR1 and CDR2 are SGHTA and FQGNSA. There are 15 residues in the CDR3. The CDR3 DNA reads as TGTGCCAGCAGCTTTTCACGGTATTTGAACACTGAAGCTTTCTTT. Its translation: CASSFSRYLNTEAFF.

This clone was seen more than once but under ten times. The gene calls are TRBV6-5 and TRBJ1-2; D may be TRBD1 (6 bases). This CDR3 has 13 residues. Per germline, CDR1 MNHEY and CDR2 SVGAGI. V lost 7 bases and J lost 1, with 10 bases in between. The CDR3 is CASKLDSNYGYTF. In nucleotides, the CDR3 is TGTGCCAGCAAACTGGACAGTAACTATGGCTACACCTTC.

V gene TRBV7-8 combines with J gene TRBJ1-5, with 7 bases identical to TRBD1. The germline CDR1 and CDR2 sequences are SGHVS and FQNEAQ. With 5 bases clipped from V and 1 base from J, the junction kept 11 bases outside the gene matches. The CDR3 totals 17 residues. CDR3 amino acids: CASSPGTVQRSNQPQHF. CDR3 DNA sequence: TGTGCCAGCAGCCCCGGGACAGTACAACGGAGCAATCAGCCCCAGCATTTT. The full variable domain, in which reference TRBV7-8 and TRBJ1-5 provide the parts outside the CDR3, is GAGVSQSPRYKVAKRGQDVALRCDPISGHVSLFWYQQALGQGPEFLTYFQNEAQLDKSGLPSDRFFAERPEGSVSTLKIQRTQQEDSAVYLCASSPGTVQRSNQPQHFGDGTRLSIL.

The chain carries TRBV19 and TRBJ2-3, with a possible D match to TRBD1 (6 bases). The V end lost 5 bases, the J end lost 3 bases, and 12 bases lay between the germline ends. Germline V lookup: CDR1 LNHDA, CDR2 SQIVND (reference sequence). The CDR3 is 14 residues long. The CDR3 spells CASSPGTPTDTQYF. In DNA form, the CDR3 reads TGTGCCAGTAGTCCGGGGACACCTACAGATACGCAGTATTTT.